This T cell receptor beta chain was observed in a study of control samples from healthy donors and cancer patients. Trimming pared 4 bases from V and 5 bases from J, leaving 13 bases between. CDR1 and CDR2 from the germline V gene are SGHDT and YYEEEE. The CDR3 is made up of 15 amino acids. Assay: immunoSEQ multiplex PCR; the TCRdb copy retains only in-frame clones and omits some. The sample includes around 80,000 clones, over 75% seen only once; the top ten take around 5.7%. Sample: blood. The chain combines TRBV5-6 with TRBJ1-6; TRBD1 might be the D (5 bases). The clonotype comes from a woman aged 45-59 years in good health. CDR3 amino acids: CASSKNGANNSPLHF. The CDR3 DNA reads as TGTGCCAGCAGCAAAAACGGGGCCAATAATTCACCCCTCCACTTT.